Described below is a single T cell receptor (beta chain) sequence and its context. Its antigen is currently unknown. No infections or other immune events were documented during collection. Trimming cost V 11 bases and J 3 bases; bases outside gene matches: 4. The CDR3 contains 13 residues. CDR1 MDHEN and CDR2 SYDVKM come from the germline V gene. This sample was taken from a study of identifying expanded T cells in peripheral blood. Whole-study results and caveats: Two-week clone count variance significantly increased as total template count grew. Technical replicates showed roughly 1.2 changed clones; two weeks 15 to 20; four weeks 19.

Some clones are missing from TCRdb's copy, which holds only in-frame ones; the method was immunoSEQ multiplex PCR. Counted here are approximately 120,000 clones, more than 80% occurring once; the ten biggest clones make up approximately 3%. The clonotype comes from a person aged 18 to 70 in good health. The material sequenced was blood. The rearrangement uses TRBV28 and TRBJ1-5; 10 bases fit TRBD1. The CDR3: CALGTGVNQPQHF. In DNA, the CDR3 is TGTGCCCTAGGGACAGGGGTCAATCAGCCCCAGCATTTT. Filled out from reference TRBV28 and TRBJ1-5, the complete variable domain reads DVKVTQSSRYLVKRTGEKVFLECVQDMDHENMFWYRQDPGLGLRLIYFSYDVKMKEKGDIPEGYSVSREKKERFSLILESASTNQTSMYLCALGTGVNQPQHFGDGTRLSIL.